Listed below are T cell receptor beta chains from one sample, sequenced in a study of beta chain features in type 1 diabetes. Repertoires were generated with immunoSEQ multiplex PCR, while TCRdb's copy carries only in-frame clones and drops some. The data contain approximately 170,000 clones, approximately 9% of them singletons. The sample was central memory CD4+ T cells from blood. The receptors were gathered from a young woman in good health. CDR3s include the opening cysteine and the closing phenylalanine or tryptophan. D genes are given only for firm matches. Only part of the rows carry a size: once, few, many, or a class if the clone is expanded.

j_call,d_call,clone_size,v_call,cdr3_nt,cdr3_aa
TRBJ2-7,.,.,TRBV4-3,TGCGCCAGCAGCCAAGGATTCAGACAGGAAATCTACGAGCAGTACTTC,CASSQGFRQEIYEQYF
TRBJ2-7,TRBD1,.,TRBV5-1,TGCGCCAGCAGCTCCACCGGGACAGGGACTTACGAGCAGTACTTC,CASSSTGTGTYEQYF
TRBJ2-1,TRBD2,.,TRBV4-1,TGCGCCAGCAGCCAAGATCCCGGGAAGCGGGAAACTGAGCAGTTCTTC,CASSQDPGKRETEQFF
TRBJ1-2,TRBD1,.,TRBV7-8,TGTGCCAGCAGCGCCAGGACAGGGAATGGCTACACCTTC,CASSARTGNGYTF
TRBJ1-2,.,.,TRBV4-3,TGCGCCAGCAGCCAAGAGATGACGGTGAGGACCTTC,CASSQEMTVRTF
TRBJ2-1,TRBD2,few,TRBV10-2,TGCGCCAGCAGTGAGATGATAGCGGGAGTCTCTGAGCAGTTCTTC,CASSEMIAGVSEQFF
TRBJ1-5,.,few,TRBV10-3,TGTGCCATCAGTGAGACCAAGGGGAGCAATCAGCCCCAGCATTTT,CAISETKGSNQPQHF
TRBJ1-4,TRBD1,.,TRBV5-4,TGTGCCAGCAGCTTACGGACAGGGGGCTCTAATGAAAAACTGTTTTTT,CASSLRTGGSNEKLFF
TRBJ1-2,.,.,TRBV9,TGTGCCAGCAGCGTAGGCGAGGGATCCAACTATGGCTACACCTTC,CASSVGEGSNYGYTF
TRBJ2-3,.,.,TRBV28,TGTGCCAGCAGTTCCTCAGGTGATGGTAGCACAGATACGCAGTATTTT,CASSSSGDGSTDTQYF
TRBJ2-7,.,.,TRBV5-5,TGTGCCAGCAGCTTGGATGGACAGCCCTCCTACGAGCAGTACTTC,CASSLDGQPSYEQYF
TRBJ1-2,.,many,TRBV6-5,TGTGCCAGCGGTACAGGGATAGGCTACACCTTC,CASGTGIGYTF
TRBJ1-6,.,many,TRBV7-2,TGTGCCAGCAGCAAAGCGGGACGGAGGAATTCACCCCTCCACTTT,CASSKAGRRNSPLHF
TRBJ1-1,.,few,TRBV2,TGTGCCAGCACGGTGTTGGCGGGGACTGAAGCTTTCTTT,CASTVLAGTEAFF
TRBJ2-3,TRBD1,.,TRBV14,TGTGCCAGCAGCCGTTACAAAGGGGACAGCGGCCTGTGGAACACAGATACGCAGTATTTT,CASSRYKGDSGLWNTDTQYF
TRBJ1-5,TRBD1,.,TRBV7-2,TGTGCCAGCAGCTTGGACAGGGGTGGCAATCAGCCCCAGCATTTT,CASSLDRGGNQPQHF
TRBJ2-2,.,few,TRBV11-2,TGTGCCAGCAGCTTAGGGGACTTTTACACCGGGGAGCTGTTTTTT,CASSLGDFYTGELFF
TRBJ2-3,.,.,TRBV2,TGTGCCAGCAGTGGGCAGGGCGCGACCACAGATACGCAGTATTTT,CASSGQGATTDTQYF
TRBJ1-4,TRBD1,.,TRBV14,TGTGCCAGCTCCGACAGGGAAGGAGAAAAACTGTTTTTT,CASSDREGEKLFF
TRBJ1-1,TRBD1,few,TRBV5-4,TGTGCCAGCAGCGGCCGACAGGGGATTGGGAACACTGAAGCTTTCTTT,CASSGRQGIGNTEAFF
TRBJ1-2,.,few,TRBV5-1,TGCGCCAGCAGCCCTGGAACGACAGCCAACTATGGCTACACCTTC,CASSPGTTANYGYTF
TRBJ2-1,.,.,TRBV7-2,TGTGCCAGCAGCTTAGAAGCAGGAGAGCAGTTCTTC,CASSLEAGEQFF
TRBJ2-1,.,few,TRBV7-8,TGTGCCAGCAGCCTTCGTAGCTCCTACAATGAGCAGTTCTTC,CASSLRSSYNEQFF
TRBJ2-5,.,few,TRBV6-1,TGTGCCAGCAGTCTAGCATCAGAGACCCAGTACTTC,CASSLASETQYF